This note documents a single TCR beta chain sequence. The source of the sample is a study of cytomegalovirus exposure and HLA in healthy donors. The PCR made use of 60 Vbeta and 13 Jbeta primers. Repertoires were generated with immunoSEQ multiplex PCR, while TCRdb's copy carries only in-frame clones and drops some. Among 100,000 to 150,000 clones, 75% to 85% were seen once, and the ten largest hold 8.1%. With 8 bases clipped from V and 6 bases from J, the junction kept 14 bases outside the gene matches. The CDR3 length is 16 residues. From germline, CDR1 is SGHRS and CDR2 YFSETQ. This receptor was identified in a woman aged 45-65 years in good health and CMV-seropositive. The rearrangement links TRBV5-1 to TRBJ2-1; TRBD2 matches at 10 bases. Sequencing was carried out using PBMCs. CDR3 in DNA: TGCGCCAGTTTTCCCTCCAGCGGGAGGGGAACCAATGAGCAGTTCTTC. Its protein product is CASFPSSGRGTNEQFF.